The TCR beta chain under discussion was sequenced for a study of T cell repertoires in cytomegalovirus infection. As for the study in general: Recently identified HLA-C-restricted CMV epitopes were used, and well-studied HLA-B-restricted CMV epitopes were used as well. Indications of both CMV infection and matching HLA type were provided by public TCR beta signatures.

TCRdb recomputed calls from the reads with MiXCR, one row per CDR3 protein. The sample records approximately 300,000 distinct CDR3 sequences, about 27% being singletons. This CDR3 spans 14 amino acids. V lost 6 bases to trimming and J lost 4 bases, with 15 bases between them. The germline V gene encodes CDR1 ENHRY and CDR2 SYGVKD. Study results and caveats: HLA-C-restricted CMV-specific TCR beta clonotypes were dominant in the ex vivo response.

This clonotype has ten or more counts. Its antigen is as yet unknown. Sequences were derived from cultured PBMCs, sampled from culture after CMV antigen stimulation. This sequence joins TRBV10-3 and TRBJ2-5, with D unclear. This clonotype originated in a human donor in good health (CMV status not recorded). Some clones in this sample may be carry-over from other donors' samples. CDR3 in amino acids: CAISSRSERETQYF. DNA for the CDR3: TGTGCCATCAGCTCTAGATCCGAGAGAGAGACCCAGTACTTC.